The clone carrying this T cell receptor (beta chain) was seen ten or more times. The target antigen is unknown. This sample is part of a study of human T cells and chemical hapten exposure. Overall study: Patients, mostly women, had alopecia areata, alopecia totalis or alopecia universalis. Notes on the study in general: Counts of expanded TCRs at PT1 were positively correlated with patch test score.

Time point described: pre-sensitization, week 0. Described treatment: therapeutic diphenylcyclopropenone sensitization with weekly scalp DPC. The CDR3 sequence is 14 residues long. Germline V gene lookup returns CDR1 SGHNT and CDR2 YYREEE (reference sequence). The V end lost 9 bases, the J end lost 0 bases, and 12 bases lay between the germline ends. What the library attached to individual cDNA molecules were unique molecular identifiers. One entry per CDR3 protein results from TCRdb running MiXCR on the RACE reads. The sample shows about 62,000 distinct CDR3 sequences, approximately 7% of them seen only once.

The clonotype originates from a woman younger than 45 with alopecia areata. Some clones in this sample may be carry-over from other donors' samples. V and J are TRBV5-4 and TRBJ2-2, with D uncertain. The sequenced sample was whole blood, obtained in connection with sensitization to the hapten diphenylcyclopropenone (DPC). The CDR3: CATRPSTNTGELFF. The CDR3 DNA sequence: TGTGCCACCAGACCCAGTACGAACACCGGGGAGCTGTTTTTT.